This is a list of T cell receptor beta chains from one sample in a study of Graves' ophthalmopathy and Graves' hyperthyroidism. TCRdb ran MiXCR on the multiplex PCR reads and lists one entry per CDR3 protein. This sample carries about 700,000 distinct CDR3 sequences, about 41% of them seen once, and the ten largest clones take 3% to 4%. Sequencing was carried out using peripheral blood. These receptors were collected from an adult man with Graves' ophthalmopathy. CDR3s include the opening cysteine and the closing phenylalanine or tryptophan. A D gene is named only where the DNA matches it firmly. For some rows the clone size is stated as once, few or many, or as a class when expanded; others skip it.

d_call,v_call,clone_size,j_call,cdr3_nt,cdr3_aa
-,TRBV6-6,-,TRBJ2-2,TGTGCCAGCAGTTACGCCAAGGCCGGGGAGCTGTTTTTT,CASSYAKAGELFF
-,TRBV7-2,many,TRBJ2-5,TGTGCCAGCAGCTTAGCGACGGAGACCCAGTACTTC,CASSLATETQYF
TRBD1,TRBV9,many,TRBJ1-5,TGTGCCAGCAGCGCGACAGTAGGGGGCCAGCCCCAGCATTTT,CASSATVGGQPQHF
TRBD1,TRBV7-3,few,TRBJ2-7,TGTGCCAGCAGCTTCCCCGGGACAGGGGTCTCCGAGCAGTACTTC,CASSFPGTGVSEQYF
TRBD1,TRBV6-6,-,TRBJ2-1,TGTGCCAGCGACAGGGTGGGGGTTGAGCAGTTCTTC,CASDRVGVEQFF
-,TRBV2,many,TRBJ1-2,TGTGCCAGCAGTGACCGGGACACCTTATATGGCTACACCTTC,CASSDRDTLYGYTF
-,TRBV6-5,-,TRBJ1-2,TGTGCCAGCAGTTCCACGAATCAGGGGATCTATGGCTACACCTTC,CASSSTNQGIYGYTF
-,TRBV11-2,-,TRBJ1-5,TGTGCCAGCAGCTTAGAATGGGGTAGGAACCAGCCCCAGCATTTT,CASSLEWGRNQPQHF
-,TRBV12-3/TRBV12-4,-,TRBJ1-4,TGTGCCAGCAGTTTAGCGGCCGCAACTAATGAAAAACTGTTTTTT,CASSLAAATNEKLFF
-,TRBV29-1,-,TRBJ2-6,TGCAGCGTTCCCCGGGCCAACGTCCTGACTTTC,CSVPRANVLTF
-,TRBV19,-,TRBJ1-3,TGTGCCAGTAGGCGAGACGGGCCCACTATGGGCTACACCATATATTTT,CASRRDGPTMGYTIYF
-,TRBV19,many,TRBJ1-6,TGTGCCAGTAGCCCCCGCGGGGGTGGGCTAACCCTCCACTTT,CASSPRGGGLTLHF
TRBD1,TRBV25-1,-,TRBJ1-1,TGTGCCAGCAGACCGGACAGGGGACACACTGAAGCTTTCTTT,CASRPDRGHTEAFF
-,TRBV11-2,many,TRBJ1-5,TGTGCCAGCAGCTTAGCGACAGATGCCCCTCAGCCCCAGCATTTT,CASSLATDAPQPQHF
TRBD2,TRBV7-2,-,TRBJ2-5,TGTGCCAGCAGCTTTAGCGGGGCGTCCGGGGAGACCCAGTACTTC,CASSFSGASGETQYF